These 9 T cell receptor beta chains share one sample of origin, sequenced in a study of shared clonotypes between healthy human individuals. Clones were read by immunoSEQ multiplex PCR, and TCRdb kept only the in-frame ones, dropping some. The sample has roughly 700,000 clones, roughly 87% seen once. The sample consisted of memory CD8+ T cells from PBMCs. This sample's subset: CD45RO+ cells pooled with CCR7-negative TemRA cells. Every receptor here comes from a man younger than 35 in good health. Some clones in this sample may be carry-over from other donors' samples.

V gene TRBV6-5 combines with J gene TRBJ2-5, with TRBD1 identical over 7 bases. Germline V gene sequence: CDR1 MNHEY, CDR2 SVGAGI. Germline trimming cut 2 bases from V and 5 bases from J; bases unmatched to any gene: 5. The CDR3 length is 14 residues. In DNA, the CDR3 is TGTGCCAGCAGTTACAGGGGGCGATGGGAGACCCAGTACTTC. Its translation is CASSYRGRWETQYF.

The rearrangement joins TRBV28 to TRBJ1-3; D is possibly TRBD1 (5 bases). The CDR3 length is 16 residues. Germline V gene sequence: CDR1 MDHEN, CDR2 SYDVKM. V was cut by 3 bases and J by 2 bases, with 14 bases left in between. CDR3 amino acids: CASSFPLPGAGNTIYF. The CDR3 coding sequence is TGTGCCAGCAGTTTCCCTCTTCCGGGGGCTGGAAACACCATATATTTT.

The chain couples TRBV4-2 to TRBJ2-7; possible D gene TRBD1, 6 bases. Trimming shortened V by 4 bases and J by 4 bases, and 17 bases separated the two germline ends. Germline values: CDR1 LGHNA, CDR2 YNFKEQ. The CDR3 has 15 residues. CDR3 region: CASSPLRQARYEQYF. CDR3 bases: TGTGCCAGCAGCCCTCTGAGACAGGCGCGGTACGAGCAGTACTTC.

The chain joins TRBV27 to TRBJ1-2; 10 bases line up with TRBD1. This CDR3 has 15 residues. Losses at the gene ends were 4 bases for V and 5 bases for J; bases not matched to a gene: 7. CDR1 is MNHEY, CDR2 SMNVEV, per germline (reference sequence). The chain's CDR3 is CASSWGQGRLYGYTF. CDR3 nucleotide sequence: TGTGCCAGCAGTTGGGGACAGGGGCGCTTATATGGCTACACCTTC.

The chain combines TRBV4-1 with TRBJ1-5; 7 bases are a match to TRBD1. With 3 bases clipped from V and 1 base from J, the junction kept 6 bases outside the gene matches. The CDR3 is 16 residues long. Germline V gene lookup returns CDR1 MGHRA and CDR2 YSYEKL. The CDR3 spells CASSQAPGGSNQPQHF. The DNA for the CDR3 is TGCGCCAGCAGCCAGGCGCCAGGGGGAAGCAATCAGCCCCAGCATTTT.

This clone appeared once. The V call is TRBV6-5, the J call TRBJ1-3; no clear D gene. V dropped 10 bases and J dropped 2 bases, with 12 bases sitting between them. This CDR3 has 13 residues. CDR1 and CDR2 from the germline V gene are MNHEY and SVGAGI. The CDR3 bases are TGTGCCACACTATCGGCACCTGGAAACACCATATATTTT. Amino acid sequence: CATLSAPGNTIYF.

The chain recombines TRBV5-6 with TRBJ2-7; tentative D call: TRBD1 (5 bases). The germline CDR1 and CDR2 sequences are SGHDT and YYEEEE. V was shortened by 2 bases and J by 1 base, with 13 bases between the two germline ends. The CDR3 runs 15 residues. CDR3: CASSFATAGSYEQYF. CDR3 DNA sequence: TGTGCCAGCAGCTTCGCGACGGCAGGGTCCTACGAGCAGTACTTC.

The chain uses TRBV28 and TRBJ1-2; D remains unclear. CDR1 is MDHEN and CDR2 is SYDVKM in the germline V gene. V was pared by 3 bases and J by 3 bases, with 8 bases between. This CDR3 has 13 residues. The CDR3 nucleotides read TGTGCCAGCAGTTTCCGGTCTGACTATGGCTACACCTTC. Amino acid sequence: CASSFRSDYGYTF.

This clone was found once. The chain links TRBV28 to TRBJ2-7; 7 bases align to TRBD1. Germline V gene data show CDR1 as MDHEN and CDR2 as SYDVKM. CDR3 length equals 14 residues. V was clipped by 5 bases and J by 0 bases; unmatched bases: 4. CDR3 region: CASSIQGISYEQYF. DNA of the CDR3: TGTGCCAGCAGTATACAGGGGATCTCCTACGAGCAGTACTTC.